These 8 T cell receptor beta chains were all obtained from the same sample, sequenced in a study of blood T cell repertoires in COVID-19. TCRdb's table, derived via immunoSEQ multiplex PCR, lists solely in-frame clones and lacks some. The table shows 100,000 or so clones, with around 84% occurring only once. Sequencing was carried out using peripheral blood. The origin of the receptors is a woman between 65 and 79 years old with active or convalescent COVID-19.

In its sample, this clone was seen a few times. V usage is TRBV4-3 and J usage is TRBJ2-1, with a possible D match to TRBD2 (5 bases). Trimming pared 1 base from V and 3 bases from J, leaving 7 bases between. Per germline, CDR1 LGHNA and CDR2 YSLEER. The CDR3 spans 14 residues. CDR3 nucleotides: TGCGCCAGCAGCCAAGCAGCGGACTACAATGAGCAGTTCTTC. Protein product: CASSQAADYNEQFF.

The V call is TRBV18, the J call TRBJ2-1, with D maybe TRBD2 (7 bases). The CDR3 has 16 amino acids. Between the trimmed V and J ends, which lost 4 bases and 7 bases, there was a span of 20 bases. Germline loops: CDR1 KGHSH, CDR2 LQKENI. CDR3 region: CASSLTGGGDGNEQFF. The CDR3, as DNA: TGTGCCAGCTCACTCACCGGAGGGGGGGATGGTAATGAGCAGTTCTTC.

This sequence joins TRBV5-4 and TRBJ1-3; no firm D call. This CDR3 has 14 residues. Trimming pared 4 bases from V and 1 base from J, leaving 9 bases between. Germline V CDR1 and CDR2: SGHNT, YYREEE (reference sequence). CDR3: CASSNRDSGNTIYF. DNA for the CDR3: TGTGCCAGCAGCAACCGGGATTCTGGAAACACCATATATTTT.

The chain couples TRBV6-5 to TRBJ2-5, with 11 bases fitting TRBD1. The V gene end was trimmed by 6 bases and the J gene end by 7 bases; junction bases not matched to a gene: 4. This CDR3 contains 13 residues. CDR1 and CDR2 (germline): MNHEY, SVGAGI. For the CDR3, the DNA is TGTGCCAGCAGAAGGGACAGGGGGGGGACCCAGTACTTC. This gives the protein CASRRDRGGTQYF.

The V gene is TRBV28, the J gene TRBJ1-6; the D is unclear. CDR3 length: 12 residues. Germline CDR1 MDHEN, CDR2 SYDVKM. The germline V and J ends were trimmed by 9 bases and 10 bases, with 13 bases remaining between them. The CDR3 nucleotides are TGTGCCAGTCGAGAGGGAAGCTCACCCCTCCACTTT. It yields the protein CASREGSSPLHF.

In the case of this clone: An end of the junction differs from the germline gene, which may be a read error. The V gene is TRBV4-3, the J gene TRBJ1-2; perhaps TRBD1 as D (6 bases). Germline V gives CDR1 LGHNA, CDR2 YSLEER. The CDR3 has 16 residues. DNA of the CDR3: TGCGCCAGCAGTCAAGGGGCAGGGGCATCAGCTTATGGCTACACCTTC. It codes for CASSQGAGASAYGYTF.

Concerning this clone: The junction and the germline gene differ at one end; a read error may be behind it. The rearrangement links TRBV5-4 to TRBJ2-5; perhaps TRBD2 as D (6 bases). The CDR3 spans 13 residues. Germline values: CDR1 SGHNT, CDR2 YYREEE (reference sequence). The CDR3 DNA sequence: TGTGCCAGCAGCCCCGACAGACTAGAGGCCCAGTACTTC. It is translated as CASSPDRLEAQYF.

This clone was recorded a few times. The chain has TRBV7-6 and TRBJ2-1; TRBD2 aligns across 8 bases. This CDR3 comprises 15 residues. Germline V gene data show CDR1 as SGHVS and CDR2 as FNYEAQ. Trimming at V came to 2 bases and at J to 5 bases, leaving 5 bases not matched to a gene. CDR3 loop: CASSLIGGAHNEQFF. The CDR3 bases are TGTGCCAGCAGCTTAATCGGGGGGGCACACAATGAGCAGTTCTTC.